The 16 T cell receptor beta chains reported below all come from one sample, sequenced in a study of OX40 agonist ivuxolimab in advanced cancers. This table comes from immunoSEQ multiplex PCR, and its TCRdb copy is limited to in-frame clones, with some not included. The table lists about 53,000 clones, about 88% of them singletons. The sequencing here drew on CD4+ or CD8+ T cells sorted from blood, taken in a trial of the OX40 agonist ivuxolimab. These TCRs come from an adult with an advanced solid tumor such as melanoma, head and neck, liver or kidney cancer.

The chain is built from TRBV5-4 and TRBJ2-3; possibly TRBD2 for D (6 bases). Germline-derived CDR1 and CDR2 are SGHNT and YYREEE (reference sequence). The CDR3 consists of 13 residues. V lost 4 bases and J 5 bases, leaving 11 bases between the germline ends. CDR3 sequence reads: CASSPSGLDTQYF. The DNA for the CDR3 is TGTGCCAGCAGCCCGAGCGGGTTAGATACGCAGTATTTT.

The chain uses TRBV6-5 and TRBJ2-7; 13 positions agree with TRBD2. The CDR3 is made up of 15 amino acids. The germline V gene encodes CDR1 MNHEY and CDR2 SVGAGI. The V segment lost 2 bases and the J segment 3 bases; nucleotides outside the gene matches: 1. CDR3 protein: CASSYTSGRVYEQYF. The CDR3 coding sequence is TGTGCCAGCAGTTACACTAGCGGGAGGGTCTACGAGCAGTACTTC.

This clone was detected once. The J gene is TRBJ2-2, the V gene TRBV7-8; TRBD1 matches at 7 bases. V lost 2 bases to trimming and J lost 2 bases; unmatched junction nucleotides: 8. The V gene's germline CDR1 is SGHVS and CDR2 FQNEAQ. There are 17 residues in the CDR3. CDR3 in amino acids: CASSLWKGASNTGELFF. In DNA, the CDR3 is TGTGCCAGCAGCTTATGGAAGGGGGCGTCCAACACCGGGGAGCTGTTTTTT. Based on the CDR3 plus reference TRBV7-8 and TRBJ2-2, the full variable domain is GAGVSQSPRYKVAKRGQDVALRCDPISGHVSLFWYQQALGQGPEFLTYFQNEAQLDKSGLPSDRFFAERPEGSVSTLKIQRTQQEDSAVYLCASSLWKGASNTGELFFGEGSRLTVL.

CDR3 protein: CASSLVGASTDTQYF. The CDR3 DNA is TGTGCCAGCAGCTTAGTAGGGGCCAGCACAGATACGCAGTATTTT. The chain has TRBV11-2 and TRBJ2-3; possible D gene TRBD1, 5 bases. Per germline, CDR1 SGHAT and CDR2 FQNNGV. Trimming cost V 1 base and J 0 bases, with 8 bases left between them. This CDR3 has 15 residues.

There are a few counts of this clone. The chain recombines TRBV5-1 with TRBJ2-7; no firm D call. CDR3 length: 14 amino acids. Germline V gene lookup returns CDR1 SGHRS and CDR2 YFSETQ. V shed 4 bases and J shed 0 bases, with 11 bases lying between them. CDR3 nucleotides: TGCGCCAGCAGCGGGTTAGAGAGCTCCTACGAGCAGTACTTC. This sequence encodes CASSGLESSYEQYF.

This chain joins TRBV28 and TRBJ2-3; D possibly corresponds to TRBD1 (6 bases). V shed 3 bases and J shed 3 bases, with 19 bases lying between them. In germline, CDR1 is MDHEN, CDR2 SYDVKM. The CDR3 spans 17 residues. The CDR3 is CASSLGEYRAGTDTQYF. The CDR3 nucleotides are TGTGCCAGCAGTTTGGGCGAGTACAGGGCTGGAACAGATACGCAGTATTTT.

This clone was detected a few times. The CDR3 loop reads CASKREGGYNEQFF. The CDR3 region has the DNA TGTGCCAGCAAAAGGGAGGGGGGTTACAATGAGCAGTTCTTC. V usage is TRBV2 and J usage is TRBJ2-1, with D perhaps TRBD2 (7 bases). V gave up 7 bases and J gave up 4 bases, with 14 bases separating them. The CDR3 has 14 amino acids. Germline assignment: CDR1 SNHLY and CDR2 FYNNEI. The full variable domain, its missing parts supplied by reference TRBV2 and TRBJ2-1, is EPEVTQTPSHQVTQMGQEVILRCVPISNHLYFYWYRQILGQKVEFLVSFYNNEISEKSEIFDDQFSVERPDGSNFTLKIRSTKLEDSAMYFCASKREGGYNEQFFGPGTRLTVL.

V is TRBV19 and J is TRBJ1-5; 8 bases map to TRBD1. This CDR3 spans 15 amino acids. V shed 5 bases and J 7 bases; nucleotides not matched to a gene: 10. Germline V gives CDR1 LNHDA, CDR2 SQIVND (reference sequence). The CDR3 coding sequence is TGTGCCAGTAGTCCGGAAGACAGGGGTGGACAGCCCCAGCATTTT. Translating it yields CASSPEDRGGQPQHF.

The chain uses TRBV28 and TRBJ2-7; 11 nucleotides align to TRBD1. CDR1 is MDHEN, CDR2 SYDVKM, per germline. The V segment lost 5 bases and the J segment 0 bases; nucleotides outside the gene matches: 6. The CDR3 runs 16 residues. CDR3 sequence (DNA): TGTGCCAGCAGTCCGGGGACAGGGGGTTACTCCTACGAGCAGTACTTC. This codes for CASSPGTGGYSYEQYF.

This chain uses TRBV5-5 with TRBJ2-2; 9 bases are a match to TRBD1. This CDR3 spans 18 amino acids. V lost 2 bases to trimming and J lost 7 bases; unmatched junction nucleotides: 15. Germline CDR1 SGHKS, CDR2 YYEKEE (reference sequence). DNA of the CDR3: TGTGCCAGCAGCTTTTACCATATGGACAGGGGAACGGTCGGGGAGCTGTTTTTT. This translates into CASSFYHMDRGTVGELFF.

The chain employs TRBV20-1 and TRBJ2-5, with 7 bases lining up with TRBD2. There are 11 residues in the CDR3. Germline lookup yields CDR1 DFQATT and CDR2 SNEGSKA (reference sequence). The V segment lost 3 bases and the J segment 11 bases; nucleotides outside the gene matches: 6. The CDR3 DNA follows: TGCAGTGCTAGCCGCAGCGGGGAGCAGTACTTC. It yields the protein CSASRSGEQYF.

The rearrangement uses TRBV5-1 and TRBJ1-1, with TRBD1 identical over 8 bases. Germline V gives CDR1 SGHRS, CDR2 YFSETQ. J was trimmed by 1 base and V by 2 bases; bases with no gene match: 4. The CDR3 totals 15 residues. CDR3 nucleotide sequence: TGCGCCAGCAGCTTAGACGGACAGGGGAACACTGAAGCTTTCTTT. Protein product: CASSLDGQGNTEAFF.

The chain links TRBV28 to TRBJ2-1; 7 positions match TRBD2. Germline V gives CDR1 MDHEN, CDR2 SYDVKM. The J segment lost 2 bases and the V segment lost 3 bases, leaving 7 bases of the junction unmatched. The CDR3 is 16 residues long. This CDR3 is CASSFERGLTYNEQFF. The CDR3 DNA follows: TGTGCCAGCAGTTTTGAGCGGGGTCTGACCTACAATGAGCAGTTCTTC.

This chain connects TRBV18 to TRBJ2-7; 10 nucleotides align to TRBD1. Looked up from germline, CDR1 is KGHSH and CDR2 is LQKENI. V lost 3 bases, J lost 6 bases, and 8 bases stayed unmatched. CDR3 length equals 15 residues. CDR3 DNA sequence: TGTGCCAGCTCACCTGGGACAGGGGCCTCCCTCGAGCAGTACTTC. Encoded protein: CASSPGTGASLEQYF.

The chain carries TRBV7-3 and TRBJ2-5; D gene uncertain. Looked up from germline, CDR1 is SGHTA and CDR2 is FQGTGA. The CDR3 totals 14 residues. Trimming removed 0 bases from V and 7 bases from J, with 12 bases in between. CDR3 amino acids: CASSLTDGSGTQYF. The DNA of the CDR3 is TGTGCCAGCAGCTTAACCGACGGCTCTGGGACCCAGTACTTC.

The chain couples TRBV19 to TRBJ1-2, with D possibly TRBD1 on 6 matching bases. The CDR3 is 12 amino acids. Germline V gene data show CDR1 as LNHDA and CDR2 as SQIVND (reference sequence). With 7 bases removed from V and 8 bases from J, the gap between germline ends came to 14 bases. The CDR3 sequence: CASIGQFGGYTF. DNA of the CDR3: TGTGCCAGTATCGGACAGTTTGGAGGCTACACCTTC.